This TCR beta chain was captured by sequencing in a study of blood T cell repertoires in COVID-19. Whole-study context: From T cells, B-cell-depleted T cells, or PBMCs came the material, which was cDNA or gDNA.

There are 14 residues in the CDR3. Between the trimmed V and J ends, which lost 4 bases and 5 bases, there was a span of 12 bases. Germline CDR1 SNHLY, CDR2 FYNNEI. Residents of 24 US areas, aged roughly 18 to 89 years, made up the participants. Membership in each cohort depended on participant-reported clinical history. TCRdb's copy holds only in-frame clones and misses some; the assay was immunoSEQ multiplex PCR. This repertoire shows about 210,000 clones, about 90% found once; its top ten account for approximately 8%. The source of this sequence is a woman between 18 and 29 years old who had recovered from COVID-19. The J gene is TRBJ1-5, the V gene TRBV2, with a tentative D call TRBD1 (6 bases). Sequenced sample: PBMCs or T cells enriched from blood (not recorded which). CDR3 sequence: CASSVAGTYQPQHF. The DNA for the CDR3 is TGTGCCAGCAGTGTAGCGGGGACATATCAGCCCCAGCATTTT.